This TCR beta chain derives from a study of OX40 agonist ivuxolimab in advanced cancers. The length of the CDR3 is 12 residues. V gave up 4 bases and J gave up 1 base, with 3 bases separating them. Germline CDR1 and CDR2: SGHRS and YFSETQ. TCRdb's table, derived via immunoSEQ multiplex PCR, lists solely in-frame clones and lacks some. The sample has around 70,000 clones; 65% to 90% are singletons. This TCR came from an adult with an advanced solid tumor such as melanoma, head and neck, liver or kidney cancer. Sequences were derived from CD4+ or CD8+ T cells sorted from blood, sampled in a trial of the OX40 agonist ivuxolimab. The chain links TRBV5-1 to TRBJ2-1; D is uncertain. In DNA form, the CDR3 reads TGCGCCAGCAGCGGGTCCTACAATGAGCAGTTCTTC. This encodes CASSGSYNEQFF.